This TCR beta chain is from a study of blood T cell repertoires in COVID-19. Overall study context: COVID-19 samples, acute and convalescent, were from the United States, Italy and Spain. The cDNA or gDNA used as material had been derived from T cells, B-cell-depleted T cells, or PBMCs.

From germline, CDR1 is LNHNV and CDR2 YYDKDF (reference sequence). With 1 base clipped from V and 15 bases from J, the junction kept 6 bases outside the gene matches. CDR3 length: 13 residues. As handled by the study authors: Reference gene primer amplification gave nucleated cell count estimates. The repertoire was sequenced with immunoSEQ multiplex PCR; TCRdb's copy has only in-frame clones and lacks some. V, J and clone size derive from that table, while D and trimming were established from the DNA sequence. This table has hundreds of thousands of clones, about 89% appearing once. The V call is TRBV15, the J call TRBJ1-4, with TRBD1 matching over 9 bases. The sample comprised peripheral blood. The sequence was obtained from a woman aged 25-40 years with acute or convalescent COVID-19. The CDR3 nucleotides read TGTGCCACCAGCAGAGGGACAGGGGAAATATTGTTTTTT. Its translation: CATSRGTGEILFF.